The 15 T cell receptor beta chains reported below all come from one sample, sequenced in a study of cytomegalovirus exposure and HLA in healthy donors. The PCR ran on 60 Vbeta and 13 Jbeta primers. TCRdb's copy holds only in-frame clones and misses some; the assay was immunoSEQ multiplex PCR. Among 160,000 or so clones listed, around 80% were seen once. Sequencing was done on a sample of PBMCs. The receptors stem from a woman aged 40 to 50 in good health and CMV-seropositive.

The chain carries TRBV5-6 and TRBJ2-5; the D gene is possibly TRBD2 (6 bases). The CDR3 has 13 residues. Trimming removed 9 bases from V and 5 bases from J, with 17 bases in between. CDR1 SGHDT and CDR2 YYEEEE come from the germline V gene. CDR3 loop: CANTEDRGETQYF. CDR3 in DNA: TGTGCCAACACCGAGGACCGGGGGGAGACCCAGTACTTC.

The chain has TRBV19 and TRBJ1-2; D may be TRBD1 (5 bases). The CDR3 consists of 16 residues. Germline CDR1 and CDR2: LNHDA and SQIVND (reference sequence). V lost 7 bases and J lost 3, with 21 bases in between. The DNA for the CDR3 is TGTGCCAGTACTACCCTGCAGGGCAGCGGGGACTATGGCTACACCTTC. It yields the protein CASTTLQGSGDYGYTF.

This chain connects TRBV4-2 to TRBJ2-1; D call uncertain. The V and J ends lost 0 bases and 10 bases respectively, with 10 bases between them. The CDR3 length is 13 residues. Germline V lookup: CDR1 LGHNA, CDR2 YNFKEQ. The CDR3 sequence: CASSQDHSREQFF. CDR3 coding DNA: TGTGCCAGCAGCCAAGATCACAGCCGGGAGCAGTTCTTC.

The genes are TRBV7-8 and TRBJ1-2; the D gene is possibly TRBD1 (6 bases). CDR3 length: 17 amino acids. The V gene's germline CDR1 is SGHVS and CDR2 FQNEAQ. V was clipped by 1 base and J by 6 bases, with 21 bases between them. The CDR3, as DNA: TGTGCCAGCAGCTTAGGATCACAGGGTGGAGGAGGTAATGGCTACACCTTC. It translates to CASSLGSQGGGGNGYTF.

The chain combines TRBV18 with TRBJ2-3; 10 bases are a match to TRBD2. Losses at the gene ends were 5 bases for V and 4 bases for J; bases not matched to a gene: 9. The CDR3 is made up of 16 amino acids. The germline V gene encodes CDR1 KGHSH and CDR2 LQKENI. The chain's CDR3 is CASSGQLAGISDTQYF. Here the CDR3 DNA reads TGTGCCAGCTCAGGACAACTAGCGGGGATCTCAGATACGCAGTATTTT.

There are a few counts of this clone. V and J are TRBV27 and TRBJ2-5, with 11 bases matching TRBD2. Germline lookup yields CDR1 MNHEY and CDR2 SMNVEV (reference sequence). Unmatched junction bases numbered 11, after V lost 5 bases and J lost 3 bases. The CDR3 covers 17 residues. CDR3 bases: TGTGCCAGCAGTCCCCAACTAGCGGGGGAGAAAAAAGAGACCCAGTACTTC. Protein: CASSPQLAGEKKETQYF.

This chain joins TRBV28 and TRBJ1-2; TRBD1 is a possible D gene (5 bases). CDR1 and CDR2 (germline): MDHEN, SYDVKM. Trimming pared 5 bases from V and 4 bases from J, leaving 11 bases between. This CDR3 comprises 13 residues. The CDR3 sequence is CASSPDSFYGYTF. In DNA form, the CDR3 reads TGTGCCAGCAGTCCTGACAGTTTCTATGGCTACACCTTC.

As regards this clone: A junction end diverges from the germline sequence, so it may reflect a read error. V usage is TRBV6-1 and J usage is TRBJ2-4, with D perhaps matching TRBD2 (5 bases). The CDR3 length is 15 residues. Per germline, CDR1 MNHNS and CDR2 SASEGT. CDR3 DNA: TGTGCCAGCAGTGAGGCGGTGCTAGCCAAAAACAGTCAGTACTTC. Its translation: CASSEAVLAKNSQYF.

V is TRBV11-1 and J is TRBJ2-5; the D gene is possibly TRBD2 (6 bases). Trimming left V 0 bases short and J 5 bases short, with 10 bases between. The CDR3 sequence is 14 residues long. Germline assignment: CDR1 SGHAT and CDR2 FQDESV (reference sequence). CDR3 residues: CASSLAGGGETQYF. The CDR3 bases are TGTGCCAGCAGCTTAGCGGGGGGTGGTGAGACCCAGTACTTC.

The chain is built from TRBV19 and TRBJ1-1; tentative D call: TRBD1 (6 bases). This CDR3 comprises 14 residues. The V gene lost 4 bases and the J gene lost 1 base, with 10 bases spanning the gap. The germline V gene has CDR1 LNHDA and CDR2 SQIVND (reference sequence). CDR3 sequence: CASSTRGTNTEAFF. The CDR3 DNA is TGTGCCAGTAGTACCAGGGGAACGAACACTGAAGCTTTCTTT.

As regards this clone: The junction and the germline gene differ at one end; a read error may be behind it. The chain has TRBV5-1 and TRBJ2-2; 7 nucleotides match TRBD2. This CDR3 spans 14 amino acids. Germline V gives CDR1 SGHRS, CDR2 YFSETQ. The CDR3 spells CASSGTTNTGELFF. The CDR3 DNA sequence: TGTGCCAGCAGCGGGACTACGAACACCGGGGAGCTGTTTTTT.

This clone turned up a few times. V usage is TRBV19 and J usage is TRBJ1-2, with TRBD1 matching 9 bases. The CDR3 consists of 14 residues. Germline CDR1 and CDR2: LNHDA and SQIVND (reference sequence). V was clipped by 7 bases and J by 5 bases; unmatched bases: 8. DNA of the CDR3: TGTGCCAGTACCACGGACAGGGGAGGATATGGCTACACCTTC. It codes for CASTTDRGGYGYTF.

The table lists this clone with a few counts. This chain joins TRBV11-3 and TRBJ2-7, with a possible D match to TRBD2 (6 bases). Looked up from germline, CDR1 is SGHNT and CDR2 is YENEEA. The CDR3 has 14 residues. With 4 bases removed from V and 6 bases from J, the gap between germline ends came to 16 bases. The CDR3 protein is CASSSGPLGGEQYF. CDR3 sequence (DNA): TGTGCCAGCAGCTCCGGGCCCCTGGGAGGCGAGCAGTACTTC.

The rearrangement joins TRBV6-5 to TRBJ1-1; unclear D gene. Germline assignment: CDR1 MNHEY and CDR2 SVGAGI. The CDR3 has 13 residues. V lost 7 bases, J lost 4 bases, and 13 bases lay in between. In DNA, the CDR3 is TGTGCCAGCAAAAAGCCCGCGGCCACTGAAGCTTTCTTT. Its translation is CASKKPAATEAFF.

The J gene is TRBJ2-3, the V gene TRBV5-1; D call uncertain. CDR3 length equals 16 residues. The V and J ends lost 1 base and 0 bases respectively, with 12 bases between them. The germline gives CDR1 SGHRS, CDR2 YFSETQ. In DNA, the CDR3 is TGCGCCAGCAGCTTGCGTCAGAATCCTAGCACAGATACGCAGTATTTT. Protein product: CASSLRQNPSTDTQYF.